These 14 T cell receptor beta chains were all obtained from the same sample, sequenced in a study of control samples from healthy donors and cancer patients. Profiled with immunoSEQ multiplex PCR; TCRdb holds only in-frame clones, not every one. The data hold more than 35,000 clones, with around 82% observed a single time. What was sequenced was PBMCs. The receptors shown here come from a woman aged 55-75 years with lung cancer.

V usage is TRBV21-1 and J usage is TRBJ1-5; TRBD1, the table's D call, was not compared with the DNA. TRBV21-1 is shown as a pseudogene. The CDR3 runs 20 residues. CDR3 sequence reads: CASSSRYRQGKIYSNQPQHF. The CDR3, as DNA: TGTGCCAGCAGCTCCAGATACCGACAGGGGAAGATCTATAGCAATCAGCCCCAGCATTTT.

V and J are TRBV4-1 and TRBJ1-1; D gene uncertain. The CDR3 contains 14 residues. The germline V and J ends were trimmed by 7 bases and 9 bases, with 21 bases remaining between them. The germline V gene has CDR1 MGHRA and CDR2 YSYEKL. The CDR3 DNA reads TGCGCCAGCACCAAGCGGGAATCAACCAGCCAAGCTTTCTTT. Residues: CASTKRESTSQAFF.

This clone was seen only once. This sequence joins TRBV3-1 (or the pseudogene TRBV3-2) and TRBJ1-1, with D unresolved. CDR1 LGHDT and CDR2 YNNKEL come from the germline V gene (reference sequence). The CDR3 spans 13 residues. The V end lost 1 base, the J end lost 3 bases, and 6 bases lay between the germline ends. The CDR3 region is CASSQGLYTEAFF. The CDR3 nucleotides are TGTGCCAGCAGCCAAGGCCTCTACACTGAAGCTTTCTTT.

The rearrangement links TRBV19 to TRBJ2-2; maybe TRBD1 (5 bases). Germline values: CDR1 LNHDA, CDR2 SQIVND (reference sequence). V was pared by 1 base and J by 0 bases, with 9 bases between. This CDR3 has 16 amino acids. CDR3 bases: TGTGCCAGTAGTATAGCAGGACAAACGAACACCGGGGAGCTGTTTTTT. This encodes CASSIAGQTNTGELFF.

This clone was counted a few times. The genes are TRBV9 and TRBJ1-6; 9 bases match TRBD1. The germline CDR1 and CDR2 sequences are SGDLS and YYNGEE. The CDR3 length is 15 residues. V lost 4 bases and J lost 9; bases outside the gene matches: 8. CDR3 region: CASSPSTGGPSPLHF. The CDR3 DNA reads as TGTGCCAGCAGCCCTTCGACAGGGGGGCCTTCACCCCTCCACTTT.

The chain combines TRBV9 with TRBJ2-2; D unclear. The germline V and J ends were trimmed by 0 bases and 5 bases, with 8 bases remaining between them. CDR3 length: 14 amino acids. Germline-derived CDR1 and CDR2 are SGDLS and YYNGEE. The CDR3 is CASSVDMGTGELFF. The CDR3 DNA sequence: TGTGCCAGCAGCGTAGATATGGGGACCGGGGAGCTGTTTTTT. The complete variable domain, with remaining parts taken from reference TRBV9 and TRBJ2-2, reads DSGVTQTPKHLITATGQRVTLRCSPRSGDLSVYWYQQSLDQGLQFLIQYYNGEERAKGNILERFSAQQFPDLHSELNLSSLELGDSALYFCASSVDMGTGELFFGEGSRLTVL.

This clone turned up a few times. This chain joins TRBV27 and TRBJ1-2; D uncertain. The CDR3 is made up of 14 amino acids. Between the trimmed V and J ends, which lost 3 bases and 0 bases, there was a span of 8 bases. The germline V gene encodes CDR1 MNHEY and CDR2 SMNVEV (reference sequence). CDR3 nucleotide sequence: TGTGCCAGCAGTTTCGCCGGGACTAACTATGGCTACACCTTC. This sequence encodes CASSFAGTNYGYTF.

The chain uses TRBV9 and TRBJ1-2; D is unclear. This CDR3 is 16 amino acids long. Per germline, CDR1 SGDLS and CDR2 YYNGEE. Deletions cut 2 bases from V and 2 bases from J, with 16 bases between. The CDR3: CASSVWTGEGNYGYTF. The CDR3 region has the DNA TGTGCCAGCAGCGTTTGGACCGGAGAAGGAAACTATGGCTACACCTTC.

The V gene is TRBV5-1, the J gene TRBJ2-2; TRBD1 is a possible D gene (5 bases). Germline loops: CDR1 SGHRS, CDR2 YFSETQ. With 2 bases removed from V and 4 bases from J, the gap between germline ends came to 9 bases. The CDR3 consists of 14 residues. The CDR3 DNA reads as TGCGCCAGCAGCTTAGTACAGGCCACCGGGGAGCTGTTTTTT. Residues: CASSLVQATGELFF.

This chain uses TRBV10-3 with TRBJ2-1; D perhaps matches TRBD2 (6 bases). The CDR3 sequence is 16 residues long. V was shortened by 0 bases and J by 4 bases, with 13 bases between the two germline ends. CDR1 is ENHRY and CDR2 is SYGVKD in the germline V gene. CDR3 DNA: TGTGCCATCAGTGAGTCGATGGTTGGGGGGTACAATGAGCAGTTCTTC. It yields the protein CAISESMVGGYNEQFF.

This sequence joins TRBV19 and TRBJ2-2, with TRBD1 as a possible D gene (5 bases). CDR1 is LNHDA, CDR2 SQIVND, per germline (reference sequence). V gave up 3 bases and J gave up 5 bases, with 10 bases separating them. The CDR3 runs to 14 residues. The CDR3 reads CASSINGATGELFF. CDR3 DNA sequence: TGTGCCAGTAGTATTAATGGGGCAACCGGGGAGCTGTTTTTT.

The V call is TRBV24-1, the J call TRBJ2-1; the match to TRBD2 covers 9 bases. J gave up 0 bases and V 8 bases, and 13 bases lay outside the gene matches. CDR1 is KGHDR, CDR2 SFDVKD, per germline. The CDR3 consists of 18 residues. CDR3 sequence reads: CATIIAGAPPSSYNEQFF. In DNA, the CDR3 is TGTGCCACCATAATAGCGGGAGCGCCTCCCAGCTCCTACAATGAGCAGTTCTTC.

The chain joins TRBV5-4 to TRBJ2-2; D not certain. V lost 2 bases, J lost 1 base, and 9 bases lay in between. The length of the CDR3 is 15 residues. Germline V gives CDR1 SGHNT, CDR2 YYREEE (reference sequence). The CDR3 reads CASSLRLMNTGELFF. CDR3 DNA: TGTGCCAGCAGCTTACGGCTGATGAACACCGGGGAGCTGTTTTTT. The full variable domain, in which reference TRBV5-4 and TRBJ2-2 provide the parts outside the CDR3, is ETGVTQSPTHLIKTRGQQVTLRCSSQSGHNTVSWYQQALGQGPQFIFQYYREEENGRGNFPPRFSGLQFPNYSSELNVNALELDDSALYLCASSLRLMNTGELFFGEGSRLTVL.

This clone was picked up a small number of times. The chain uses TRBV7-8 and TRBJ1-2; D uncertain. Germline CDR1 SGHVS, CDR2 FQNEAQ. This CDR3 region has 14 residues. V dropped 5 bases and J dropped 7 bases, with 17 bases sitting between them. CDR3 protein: CASSVSQVVGGYTF. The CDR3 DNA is TGTGCCAGCAGCGTATCTCAGGTAGTTGGTGGCTACACCTTC. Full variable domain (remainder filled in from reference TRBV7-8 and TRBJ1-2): GAGVSQSPRYKVAKRGQDVALRCDPISGHVSLFWYQQALGQGPEFLTYFQNEAQLDKSGLPSDRFFAERPEGSVSTLKIQRTQQEDSAVYLCASSVSQVVGGYTFGSGTRLTVV.